At least ten counts were recorded for the clone carrying this T cell receptor beta chain. Specified time point: patch test 3, about 24 weeks after DPC sensitization. Treatment indicated: therapeutic diphenylcyclopropenone sensitization with weekly scalp DPC. The entry originates in a study of human T cells and chemical hapten exposure. The CDR3 sequence is 13 residues long. The germline V and J ends were trimmed by 8 bases and 4 bases, with 13 bases remaining between them. Germline loops: CDR1 MNHNS, CDR2 SASEGT. TCRdb analysed the RACE reads with MiXCR anew, one entry per CDR3 protein. The data show about 71,000 distinct CDR3 sequences, 11% seen once.

The sample consisted of whole blood, taken in connection with sensitization to the hapten diphenylcyclopropenone (DPC). The chain couples TRBV6-1 to TRBJ2-3; weak D call: TRBD1 (5 bases). The receptor was derived from a woman aged 45-59 years with alopecia areata. Some clones in this sample may be carry-over from other donors' samples. Here the CDR3 DNA reads TGTGCCAGCCGGACAAGGGGCCCAGATACGCAGTATTTT. Translated, it gives CASRTRGPDTQYF.